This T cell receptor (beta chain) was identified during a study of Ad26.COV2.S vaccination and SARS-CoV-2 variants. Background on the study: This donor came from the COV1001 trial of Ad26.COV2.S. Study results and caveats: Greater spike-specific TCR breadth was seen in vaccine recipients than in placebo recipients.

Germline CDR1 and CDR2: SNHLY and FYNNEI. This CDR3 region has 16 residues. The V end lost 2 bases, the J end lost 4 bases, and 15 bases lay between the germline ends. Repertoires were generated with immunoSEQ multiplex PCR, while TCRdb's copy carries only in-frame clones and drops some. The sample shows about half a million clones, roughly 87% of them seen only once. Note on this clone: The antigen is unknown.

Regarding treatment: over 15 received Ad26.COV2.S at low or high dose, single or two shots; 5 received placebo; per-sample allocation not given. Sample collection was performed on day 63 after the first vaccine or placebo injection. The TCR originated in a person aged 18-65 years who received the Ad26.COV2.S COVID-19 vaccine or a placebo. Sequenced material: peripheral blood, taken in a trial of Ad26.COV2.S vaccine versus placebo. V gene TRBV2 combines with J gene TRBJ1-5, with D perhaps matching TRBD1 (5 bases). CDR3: CASSEMQGWENQPQHF. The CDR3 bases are TGTGCCAGCAGTGAAATGCAGGGTTGGGAAAATCAGCCCCAGCATTTT.